These T cell receptor beta chains were read from a single sample in a study of blood T cell repertoires in COVID-19. Method: immunoSEQ multiplex PCR; TCRdb's copy keeps in-frame clones and lacks some. The sample includes 140,000 to 150,000 clones, approximately 84% of them seen just once. Specimen: peripheral blood. Source of these receptors: a human donor in a cohort sampled during active COVID-19. The CDR3 runs from the conserved cysteine through the conserved F or W. The D gene is left open where the match is weak. Size values are once, few and many counts, or a class for expanded clones, and some rows have none.

clone size	J gene	D gene	V gene	CDR3 protein
NA	TRBJ2-5	NA	TRBV7-2	CASSMTPSSETQYF
NA	TRBJ2-6	TRBD1	TRBV6-4	CASGQDSGANVLTF
few	TRBJ1-3	NA	TRBV5-1	CASSVTPGPGVDTIYF
few	TRBJ2-1	TRBD2	TRBV7-9	CASSLTSSYNEQFF
NA	TRBJ2-3	TRBD2	TRBV7-2	CASSLFRAGADTQYF
NA	TRBJ2-1	TRBD2	TRBV5-4	CASSSGTSGYNEQFF
NA	TRBJ2-7	NA	TRBV7-8	CASSLVGRNIYEQYF
NA	TRBJ1-1	NA	TRBV5-1	CASRLRDNRPGTEAFF
NA	TRBJ1-1	NA	TRBV5-1	CASTRDLDTEAFF
once	TRBJ2-5	TRBD2	TRBV11-2	CASSLDGGVQETQYF
few	TRBJ1-1	TRBD1	TRBV12-3/TRBV12-4	CASVPTGQAAFF
NA	TRBJ1-2	NA	TRBV5-4	CASSSVGGSIGGYTF
NA	TRBJ2-5	TRBD1	TRBV6-6	CASSPRGQGKWETQYF
NA	TRBJ1-1	NA	TRBV9	CASSFYGVFNTEAFF
NA	TRBJ1-4	NA	TRBV24-1	CATPVESGEKLFF
NA	TRBJ1-1	TRBD1	TRBV13	CASSLGQGWMNTEAFF
NA	TRBJ1-1	TRBD1	TRBV18	CASSPGQGAMNTEAFF
NA	TRBJ2-3	TRBD2	TRBV28	CASSLAGGMGTDTQYF
NA	TRBJ1-2	TRBD1	TRBV12-3/TRBV12-4	CASSLRQGGGYTF
NA	TRBJ2-5	TRBD2	TRBV9	CASSVGLAEETQYF
NA	TRBJ2-6	NA	TRBV5-3	CARRNRQERSGSGANVLTF
few	TRBJ1-2	TRBD1	TRBV28	CASTEGQTYYGYTF
once	TRBJ1-2	TRBD1	TRBV5-1	CASSLDGTGYGYTF
NA	TRBJ1-1	NA	TRBV5-1	CASSSTGLTEAFF
NA	TRBJ2-3	TRBD2	TRBV7-9	CASSLTNGLAGSDTQYF
few	TRBJ2-6	NA	TRBV13	CASRRTYSGANVLTF
NA	TRBJ2-1	NA	TRBV11-3	CASSLGGAVRVNEQFF
few	TRBJ2-2	TRBD2	TRBV19	CASRPGTRWTGELFF
NA	TRBJ1-3	TRBD1	TRBV7-2	CASSPRTGSSGNTIYF
NA	TRBJ2-7	NA	TRBV6-2/TRBV6-3	CASSSDRLAHYEQYF
NA	TRBJ1-1	NA	TRBV5-1	CASSQAGGVNTEAFF
NA	TRBJ2-3	NA	TRBV5-1	CASSPEESSRDTQYF
NA	TRBJ2-5	TRBD2	TRBV7-9	CASTLAGAGRETQYF
once	TRBJ1-2	NA	TRBV9	CASSVASGYEGYTF
NA	TRBJ1-1	NA	TRBV18	CASSPFGTEAFF
NA	TRBJ1-5	NA	TRBV19	CASSTGDQPQHF
NA	TRBJ2-3	NA	TRBV6-5	CASSYQGVHTDTQYF
NA	TRBJ1-1	NA	TRBV3-1/TRBV3-2	CASSQESLAFF
NA	TRBJ2-5	TRBD1	TRBV3-1/TRBV3-2	CASSQGTGGAETQYF
NA	TRBJ1-3	TRBD1	TRBV7-8	CASSLVRQGVSGNTIYF
NA	TRBJ2-3	NA	TRBV29-1	CSVEVRGEADTQYF
NA	TRBJ2-1	NA	TRBV14	CASSLGTSSYNEQFF
once	TRBJ2-2	NA	TRBV9	CASSRGTGELFF
once	TRBJ2-2	NA	TRBV7-2	CASSLGTFGHTGELFF
NA	TRBJ2-7	NA	TRBV5-1	CASSLEASYEQYF